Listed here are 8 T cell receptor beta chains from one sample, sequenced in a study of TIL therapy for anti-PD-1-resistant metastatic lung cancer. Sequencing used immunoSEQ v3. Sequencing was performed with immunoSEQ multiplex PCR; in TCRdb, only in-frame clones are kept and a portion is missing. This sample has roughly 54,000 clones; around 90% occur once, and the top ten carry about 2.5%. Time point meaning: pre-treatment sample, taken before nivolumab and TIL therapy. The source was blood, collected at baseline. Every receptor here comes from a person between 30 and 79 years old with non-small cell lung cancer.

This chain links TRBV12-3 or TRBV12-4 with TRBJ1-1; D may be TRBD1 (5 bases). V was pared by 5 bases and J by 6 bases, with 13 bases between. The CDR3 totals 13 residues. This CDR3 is CASSMQGPSEAFF. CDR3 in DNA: TGTGCCAGCAGTATGCAGGGCCCCTCTGAAGCTTTCTTT.

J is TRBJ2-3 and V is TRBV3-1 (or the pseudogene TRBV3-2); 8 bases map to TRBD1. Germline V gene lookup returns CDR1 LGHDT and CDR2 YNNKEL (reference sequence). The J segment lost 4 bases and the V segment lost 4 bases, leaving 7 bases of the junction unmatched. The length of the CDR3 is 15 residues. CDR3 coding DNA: TGTGCCAGCAGCCCCCGCGACAGGGGACCAGATACGCAGTATTTT. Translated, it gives CASSPRDRGPDTQYF.

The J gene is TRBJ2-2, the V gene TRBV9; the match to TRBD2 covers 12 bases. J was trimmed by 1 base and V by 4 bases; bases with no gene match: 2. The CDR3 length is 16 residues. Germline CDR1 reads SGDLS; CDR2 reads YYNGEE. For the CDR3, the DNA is TGTGCCAGCAGCTGGGGACTAGCGGGGAACACCGGGGAGCTGTTTTTT. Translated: CASSWGLAGNTGELFF.

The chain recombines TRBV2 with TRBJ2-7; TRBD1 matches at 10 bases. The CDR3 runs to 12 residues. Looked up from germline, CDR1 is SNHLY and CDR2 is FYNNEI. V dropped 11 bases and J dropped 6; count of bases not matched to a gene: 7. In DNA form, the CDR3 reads TGTGCCGACGGGACAGGGGTGGGCGAGCAGTACTTC. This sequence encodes CADGTGVGEQYF.

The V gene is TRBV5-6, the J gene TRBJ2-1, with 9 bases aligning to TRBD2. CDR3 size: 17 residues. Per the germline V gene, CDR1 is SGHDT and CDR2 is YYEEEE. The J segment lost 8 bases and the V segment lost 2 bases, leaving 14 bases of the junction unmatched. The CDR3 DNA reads TGTGCCAGCAGCTTTTTCCTCGGACTAGCGCCAACCGATGAGCAGTTCTTC. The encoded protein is CASSFFLGLAPTDEQFF.

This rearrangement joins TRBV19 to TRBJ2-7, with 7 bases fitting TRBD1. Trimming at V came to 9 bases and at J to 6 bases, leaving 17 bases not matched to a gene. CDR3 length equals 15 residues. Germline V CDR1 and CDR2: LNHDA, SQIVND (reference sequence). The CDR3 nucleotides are TGTGCCAGCAACACCAACCCCCCACAGGGGCCCGAGCAGTACTTC. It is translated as CASNTNPPQGPEQYF.

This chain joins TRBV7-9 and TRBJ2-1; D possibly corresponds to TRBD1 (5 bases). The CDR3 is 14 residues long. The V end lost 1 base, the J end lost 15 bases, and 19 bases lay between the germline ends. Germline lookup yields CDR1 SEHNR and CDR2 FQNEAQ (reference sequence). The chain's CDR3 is CASSLEGNPARLFF. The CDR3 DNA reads TGTGCCAGCAGCTTAGAGGGGAATCCTGCGAGACTGTTCTTC.

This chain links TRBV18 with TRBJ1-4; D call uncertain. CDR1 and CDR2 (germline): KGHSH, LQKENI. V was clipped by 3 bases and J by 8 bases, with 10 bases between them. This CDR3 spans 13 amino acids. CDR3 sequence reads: CASSPGRAEKLFF. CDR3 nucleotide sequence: TGTGCCAGCTCACCGGGGAGGGCGGAAAAACTGTTTTTT.